The clone carrying this T cell receptor (beta chain) was seen more than once but under ten times. Unique molecular identifiers were incorporated into the prepared TCRbeta library. Using its own MiXCR run on the PCR reads, TCRdb lists one record per CDR3 protein. The sample includes approximately 240,000 distinct CDR3 sequences, about a tenth of them seen just once. Germline CDR1 reads SGHRS; CDR2 reads YFSETQ. Between the trimmed V and J ends, which lost 0 bases and 6 bases, there was a span of 21 bases. This CDR3 has 17 amino acids. The sample is drawn from a study of T-cell reconstitution after alpha-beta-depleted transplantation in children.

Sequences were derived from PBMCs from the stem cell graft donor, sampled from the stem cell graft. The sequence came from a human donor who donated a stem cell graft to a child with acute lymphoblastic leukemia. The chain couples TRBV5-1 to TRBJ1-2; maybe TRBD1 (5 bases). This chain's CDR3 is CASSLVGAGAQLNGYTF. DNA of the CDR3: TGCGCCAGCAGCTTGGTCGGTGCTGGGGCGCAATTGAATGGCTACACCTTC.